The 20 T cell receptor beta chains below were found in one sample sequenced in a study of STAT5B mutations in CD4+ large granular lymphocyte leukemia. Clones were read by immunoSEQ multiplex PCR, and TCRdb kept only the in-frame ones, dropping some. The sample includes 35,000 or so clones, approximately 89% of them seen just once. The specimen was CD4+ T cells from blood buffy coats. The receptor set was obtained from a human donor in good health.

This chain links TRBV7-3 with TRBJ1-2; D remains ambiguous. Trimming left V 4 bases short and J 5 bases short, with 14 bases between. Germline CDR1 and CDR2: SGHTA and FQGTGA. This CDR3 region has 14 residues. The DNA of the CDR3 is TGTGCCAGCAGCTCTGGGCCGGAGGCTTATGGCTACACCTTC. It yields the protein CASSSGPEAYGYTF.

The chain couples TRBV28 to TRBJ2-7, with D perhaps matching TRBD2 (7 bases). V shed 3 bases and J shed 0 bases, with 12 bases lying between them. The germline CDR1 and CDR2 sequences are MDHEN and SYDVKM. This CDR3 comprises 15 residues. CDR3 in amino acids: CASSLGGAASYEQYF. Written as DNA, the CDR3 is TGTGCCAGCAGTTTGGGGGGGGCAGCCTCCTACGAGCAGTACTTC.

The chain recombines TRBV5-1 with TRBJ2-2; no clear D. The CDR3 totals 15 residues. Germline loops: CDR1 SGHRS, CDR2 YFSETQ. Trimming shortened V by 0 bases and J by 5 bases, and 11 bases separated the two germline ends. CDR3 DNA sequence: TGCGCCAGCAGCTTGGAGGTAACCCGAACCGGGGAGCTGTTTTTT. It translates to CASSLEVTRTGELFF.

The chain links TRBV9 to TRBJ1-2; weak D call: TRBD1 (5 bases). The ends were cut back, 0 bases at V and 5 bases at J, with 8 bases in the middle. CDR3 length: 13 residues. The V gene's germline CDR1 is SGDLS and CDR2 YYNGEE. The DNA for the CDR3 is TGTGCCAGCAGCGTAGGTTGGGGGTATGGCTACACCTTC. Encoded protein: CASSVGWGYGYTF. The variable domain in full, with the rest retrieved from reference TRBV9 and TRBJ1-2, is DSGVTQTPKHLITATGQRVTLRCSPRSGDLSVYWYQQSLDQGLQFLIQYYNGEERAKGNILERFSAQQFPDLHSELNLSSLELGDSALYFCASSVGWGYGYTFGSGTRLTVV.

J is TRBJ1-1 and V is TRBV5-5; D is ambiguous. The CDR3 has 15 amino acids. The ends were cut back, 0 bases at V and 2 bases at J, with 11 bases in the middle. Germline assignment: CDR1 SGHKS and CDR2 YYEKEE (reference sequence). Here the CDR3 reads CASSLAGNLNTEAFF. The CDR3 nucleotides read TGTGCCAGCAGCTTGGCCGGCAACCTCAACACTGAAGCTTTCTTT.

The chain has TRBV5-5 and TRBJ2-7, with a weak D call TRBD1 (5 bases). V lost 4 bases and J lost 3, with 11 bases in between. The CDR3 contains 13 residues. Germline V gene sequence: CDR1 SGHKS, CDR2 YYEKEE (reference sequence). The CDR3 sequence is CASSLDSLYEQYF. CDR3 nucleotides: TGTGCCAGCAGCCTAGACAGTCTCTACGAGCAGTACTTC. Together with reference TRBV5-5 and TRBJ2-7, the CDR3 gives the full variable domain: DAGVTQSPTHLIKTRGQQVTLRCSPISGHKSVSWYQQVLGQGPQFIFQYYEKEERGRGNFPDRFSARQFPNYSSELNVNALLLGDSALYLCASSLDSLYEQYFGPGTRLTVT.

The chain has TRBV7-8 and TRBJ2-5; 8 bases match TRBD2. The CDR3 is 16 residues long. With 10 bases clipped from V and 0 bases from J, the junction kept 13 bases outside the gene matches. Germline CDR1 and CDR2: SGHVS and FQNEAQ. CDR3 region: CATQRGSGVYQETQYF. CDR3 coding DNA: TGTGCCACTCAGAGGGGTAGCGGGGTGTACCAAGAGACCCAGTACTTC.

The chain combines TRBV6-6 with TRBJ2-1, with D uncertain. Germline CDR1 is MNHNY and CDR2 is SVGAGI (reference sequence). The CDR3 extends over 16 amino acids. V gave up 4 bases and J gave up 6 bases, with 19 bases separating them. Here the CDR3 DNA reads TGTGCCAGCAGTTCCGGTGAGAGGATTCGGAGCAATGAGCAGTTCTTC. Amino acid sequence: CASSSGERIRSNEQFF.

This clone occurred a few times. This chain connects TRBV4-2 to TRBJ1-3, with 8 bases fitting TRBD1. CDR3 length: 16 amino acids. V lost 0 bases and J lost 4; bases outside the gene matches: 5. CDR1 is LGHNA and CDR2 is YNFKEQ in the germline V gene. CDR3: CASSQDLGTGGNTIYF. The CDR3 bases are TGTGCCAGCAGCCAAGATCTCGGGACAGGAGGAAACACCATATATTTT.

This clone showed up just once. The chain joins TRBV9 to TRBJ2-7, with 7 positions matching TRBD2. The germline V gene has CDR1 SGDLS and CDR2 YYNGEE. This CDR3 spans 16 amino acids. The V segment lost 2 bases and the J segment 1 base; nucleotides outside the gene matches: 9. The CDR3 region is CASSVQAGERSYEQYF. In nucleotides, the CDR3 is TGTGCCAGCAGCGTTCAGGCGGGAGAGCGGTCCTACGAGCAGTACTTC.

The chain couples TRBV5-1 to TRBJ2-7; D uncertain. With 7 bases removed from V and 4 bases from J, the gap between germline ends came to 12 bases. In germline, CDR1 is SGHRS, CDR2 YFSETQ. The CDR3 contains 12 residues. CDR3 sequence reads: CASSPEGYEQYF. The CDR3 DNA sequence: TGCGCCAGCTCCCCCGAAGGATACGAGCAGTACTTC.

In its sample, this clone was seen a few times. The V call is TRBV18, the J call TRBJ2-7, with D unresolved. CDR3 length equals 11 residues. Germline loops: CDR1 KGHSH, CDR2 LQKENI. Trimming took off 2 bases at V and 6 bases at J, with 5 bases between the two ends. CDR3 protein: CASSPDVEQYF. The CDR3, as DNA: TGTGCCAGCTCACCAGACGTCGAGCAGTACTTC.

V and J are TRBV6-1 and TRBJ1-1; D may be TRBD1 (6 bases). Trimming took off 4 bases at V and 7 bases at J, with 16 bases between the two ends. The CDR3 sequence is 14 residues long. Germline values: CDR1 MNHNS, CDR2 SASEGT. CDR3 in amino acids: CASSARGTQFEAFF. In nucleotides, the CDR3 is TGTGCCAGCAGTGCCAGGGGTACCCAATTTGAAGCTTTCTTT.

The chain employs TRBV30 and TRBJ2-5; D unclear. V lost 0 bases and J 5 bases, leaving 7 bases between the germline ends. The CDR3 length is 12 residues. Germline V gene sequence: CDR1 GTSNPN, CDR2 SVGIG (reference sequence). CDR3 in amino acids: CAWSVVEETQYF. CDR3 sequence (DNA): TGTGCCTGGAGTGTAGTGGAGGAGACCCAGTACTTC. The complete variable domain, with remaining parts taken from reference TRBV30 and TRBJ2-5, reads SQTIHQWPATLVQPVGSPLSLECTVEGTSNPNLYWYRQAAGRGLQLLFYSVGIGQISSEVPQNLSASRPQDRQFILSSKKLLLSDSGFYLCAWSVVEETQYFGPGTRLLVL.

The V gene is TRBV7-7, the J gene TRBJ2-5, with TRBD2 as a possible D gene (5 bases). The length of the CDR3 is 14 residues. V was clipped by 1 base and J by 2 bases, with 8 bases between them. Germline CDR1 reads SSHAT; CDR2 reads FNYEAQ (reference sequence). The CDR3 is CASSLGRVQETQYF. The CDR3 nucleotides are TGTGCCAGCAGCTTAGGGCGGGTACAAGAGACCCAGTACTTC. Variable domain in full (rest from reference TRBV7-7 and TRBJ2-5): GAGVSQSPRYKVTKRGQDVTLRCDPISSHATLYWYQQALGQGPEFLTYFNYEAQPDKSGLPSDRFSAERPEGSISTLTIQRTEQRDSAMYRCASSLGRVQETQYFGPGTRLLVL.

This clone was counted only a few times. The CDR3 nucleotides read TGTGCCAGTAGTATAGAAGGCAGCAATCAGCCCCAGCATTTT. Residues: CASSIEGSNQPQHF. V gene TRBV19 combines with J gene TRBJ1-5; no clear D gene. V lost 0 bases and J lost 1, with 4 bases in between. The V gene's germline CDR1 is LNHDA and CDR2 SQIVND (reference sequence). The CDR3 has 14 residues.

This chain joins TRBV7-2 and TRBJ2-6; possible D gene TRBD1, 6 bases. Trimming took 4 bases from V and 2 from J, leaving 12 bases between them. The germline gives CDR1 SGHTA, CDR2 FQGNSA. CDR3 length equals 16 residues. The CDR3 protein is CASSYQGPTGANVLTF. In nucleotides, the CDR3 is TGTGCCAGCAGCTATCAGGGGCCGACTGGGGCCAACGTCCTGACTTTC. The full variable domain, in which reference TRBV7-2 and TRBJ2-6 provide the parts outside the CDR3, is GAGVSQSPSNKVTEKGKDVELRCDPISGHTALYWYRQSLGQGLEFLIYFQGNSAPDKSGLPSDRFSAERTGGSVSTLTIQRTQQEDSAVYLCASSYQGPTGANVLTFGAGSRLTVL.

The chain employs TRBV6-6 and TRBJ2-7; no clear D gene. Trimming removed 8 bases at V and 3 bases at J, with 11 bases between. This CDR3 region has 12 residues. From germline, CDR1 is MNHNY and CDR2 SVGAGI (reference sequence). DNA for the CDR3: TGTGCCAGCTCGGCTAGGAGCTACGAGCAGTACTTC. The encoded protein is CASSARSYEQYF.

The chain uses TRBV9 and TRBJ1-2; D may be TRBD1 (6 bases). This CDR3 is built from 14 residues. The germline gives CDR1 SGDLS, CDR2 YYNGEE. With 2 bases removed from V and 4 bases from J, the gap between germline ends came to 12 bases. The DNA of the CDR3 is TGTGCCAGCAGCGTGGGGAAGGGGGGCTATGGCTACACCTTC. Translation gives CASSVGKGGYGYTF.

The chain joins TRBV7-2 to TRBJ2-1; D remains ambiguous. This CDR3 has 15 residues. CDR1 is SGHTA and CDR2 is FQGNSA in the germline V gene. Trimming removed 1 base from V and 3 bases from J, with 10 bases in between. CDR3 amino acids: CASSLGFGSYNEQFF. In DNA, the CDR3 is TGTGCCAGCAGCTTAGGGTTCGGCAGCTACAATGAGCAGTTCTTC.